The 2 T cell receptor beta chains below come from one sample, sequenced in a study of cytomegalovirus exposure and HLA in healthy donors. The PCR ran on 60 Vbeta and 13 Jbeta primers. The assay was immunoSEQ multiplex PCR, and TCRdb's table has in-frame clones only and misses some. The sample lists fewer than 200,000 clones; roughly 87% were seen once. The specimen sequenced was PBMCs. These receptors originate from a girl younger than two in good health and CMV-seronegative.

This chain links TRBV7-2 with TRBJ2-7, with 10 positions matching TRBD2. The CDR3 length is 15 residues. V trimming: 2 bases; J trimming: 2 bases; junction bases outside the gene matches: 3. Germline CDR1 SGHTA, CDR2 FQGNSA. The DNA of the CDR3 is TGTGCCAGCAGCTTAAGCGGACTAGCGGCCTACGAGCAGTACTTC. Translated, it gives CASSLSGLAAYEQYF.

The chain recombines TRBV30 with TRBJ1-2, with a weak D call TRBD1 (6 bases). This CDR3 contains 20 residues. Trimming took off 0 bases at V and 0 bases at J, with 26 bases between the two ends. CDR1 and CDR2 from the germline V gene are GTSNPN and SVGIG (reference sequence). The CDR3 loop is CAWSVPRGGQKIRSNYGYTF. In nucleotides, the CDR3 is TGTGCCTGGAGTGTTCCGAGGGGGGGGCAGAAGATTCGGTCTAACTATGGCTACACCTTC.